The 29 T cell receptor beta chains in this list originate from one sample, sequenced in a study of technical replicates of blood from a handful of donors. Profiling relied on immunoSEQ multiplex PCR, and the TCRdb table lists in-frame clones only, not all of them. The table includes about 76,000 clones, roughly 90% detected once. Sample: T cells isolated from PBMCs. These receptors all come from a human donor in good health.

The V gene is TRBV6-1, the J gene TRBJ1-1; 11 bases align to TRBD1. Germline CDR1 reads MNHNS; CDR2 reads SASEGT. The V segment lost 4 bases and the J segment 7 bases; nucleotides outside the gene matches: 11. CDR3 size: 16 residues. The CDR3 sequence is CASSVGPGQGVIEAFF. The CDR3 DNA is TGTGCCAGCAGTGTCGGGCCGGGACAGGGGGTGATTGAAGCTTTCTTT.

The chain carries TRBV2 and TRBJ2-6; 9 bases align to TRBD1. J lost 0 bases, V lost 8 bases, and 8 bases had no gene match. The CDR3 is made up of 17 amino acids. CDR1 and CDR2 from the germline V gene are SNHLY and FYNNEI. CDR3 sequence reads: CASLDRGIPSGANVLTF. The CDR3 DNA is TGTGCCAGCCTGGACAGGGGAATCCCCTCTGGGGCCAACGTCCTGACTTTC.

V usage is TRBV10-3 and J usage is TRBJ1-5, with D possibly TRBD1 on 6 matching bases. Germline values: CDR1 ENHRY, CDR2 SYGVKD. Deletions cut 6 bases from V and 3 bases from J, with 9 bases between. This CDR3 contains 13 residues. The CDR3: CAIRQGPNQPQHF. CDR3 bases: TGTGCCATCAGACAGGGCCCCAATCAGCCCCAGCATTTT.

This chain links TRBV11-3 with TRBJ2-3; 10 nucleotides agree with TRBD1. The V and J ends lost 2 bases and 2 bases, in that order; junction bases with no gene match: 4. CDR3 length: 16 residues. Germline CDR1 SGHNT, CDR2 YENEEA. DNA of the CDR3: TGTGCCAGCAGCTTACCGGGACAGGGGACCACAGATACGCAGTATTTT. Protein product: CASSLPGQGTTDTQYF.

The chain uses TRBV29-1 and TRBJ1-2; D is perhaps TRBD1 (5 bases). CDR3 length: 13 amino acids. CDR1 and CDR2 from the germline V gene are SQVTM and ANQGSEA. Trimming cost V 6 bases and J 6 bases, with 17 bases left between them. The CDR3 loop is CSVAGGATNGYTF. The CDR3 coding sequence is TGCAGCGTCGCCGGAGGGGCGACGAATGGCTACACCTTC.

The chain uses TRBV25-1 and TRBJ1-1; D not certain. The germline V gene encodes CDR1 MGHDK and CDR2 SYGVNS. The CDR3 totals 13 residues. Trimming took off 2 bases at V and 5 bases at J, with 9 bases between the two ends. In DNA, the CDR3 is TGTGCCAGCAGTGAACGGGAGCTGACTGAAGCTTTCTTT. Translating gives CASSERELTEAFF.

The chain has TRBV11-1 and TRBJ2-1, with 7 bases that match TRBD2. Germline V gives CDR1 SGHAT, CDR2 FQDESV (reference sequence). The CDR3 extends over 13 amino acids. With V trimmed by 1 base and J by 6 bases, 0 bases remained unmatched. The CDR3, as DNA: TGTGCCAGCAGCTTAGGGACTAGCAATGAGCAGTTCTTC. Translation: CASSLGTSNEQFF.

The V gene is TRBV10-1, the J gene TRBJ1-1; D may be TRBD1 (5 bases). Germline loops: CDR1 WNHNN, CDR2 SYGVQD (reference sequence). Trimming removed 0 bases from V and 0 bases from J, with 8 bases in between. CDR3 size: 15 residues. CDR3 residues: CASSESGHLNTEAFF. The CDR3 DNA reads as TGCGCCAGCAGTGAGTCTGGACATTTGAACACTGAAGCTTTCTTT.

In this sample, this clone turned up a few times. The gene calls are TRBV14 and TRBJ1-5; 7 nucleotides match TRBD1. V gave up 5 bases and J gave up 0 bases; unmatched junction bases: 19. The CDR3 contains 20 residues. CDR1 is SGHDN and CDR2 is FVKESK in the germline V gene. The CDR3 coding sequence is TGTGCCAGCAGCAAGGGGGCAGTGGGACGAGCCCAATATAGCAATCAGCCCCAGCATTTT. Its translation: CASSKGAVGRAQYSNQPQHF.

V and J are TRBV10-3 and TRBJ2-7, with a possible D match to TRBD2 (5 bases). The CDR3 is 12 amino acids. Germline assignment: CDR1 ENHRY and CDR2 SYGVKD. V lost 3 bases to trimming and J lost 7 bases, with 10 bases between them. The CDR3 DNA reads TGTGCCATCAGTGACAGGAGGACTGAGCAGTACTTC. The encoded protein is CAISDRRTEQYF.

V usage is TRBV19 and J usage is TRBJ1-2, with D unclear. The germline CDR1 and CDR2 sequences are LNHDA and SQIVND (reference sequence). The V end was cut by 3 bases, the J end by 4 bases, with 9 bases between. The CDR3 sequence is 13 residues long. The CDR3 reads CASSIIGAYGYTF. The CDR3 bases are TGTGCCAGTAGTATTATAGGAGCCTATGGCTACACCTTC.

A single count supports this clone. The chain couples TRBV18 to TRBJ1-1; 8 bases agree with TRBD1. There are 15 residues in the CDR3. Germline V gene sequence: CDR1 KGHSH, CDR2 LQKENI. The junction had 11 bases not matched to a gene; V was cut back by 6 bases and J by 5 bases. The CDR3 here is CASSQMDRVSTEAFF. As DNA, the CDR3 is TGTGCCAGCTCTCAGATGGACAGGGTCTCGACTGAAGCTTTCTTT.

CDR3 residues: CASSPGGWGDYGYTF. In nucleotides, the CDR3 is TGTGCCAGCAGCCCCGGGGGATGGGGGGATTATGGCTACACCTTC. The chain combines TRBV7-3 with TRBJ1-2; a possible D gene is TRBD1 (5 bases). This CDR3 has 15 residues. The V gene lost 5 bases and the J gene lost 5 bases, with 18 bases spanning the gap. Germline V CDR1 and CDR2: SGHTA, FQGTGA.

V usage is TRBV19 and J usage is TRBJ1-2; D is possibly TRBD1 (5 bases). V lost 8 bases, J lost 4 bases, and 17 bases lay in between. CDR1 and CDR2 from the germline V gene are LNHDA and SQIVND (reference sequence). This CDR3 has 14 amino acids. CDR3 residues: CASSSADRIYGYTF. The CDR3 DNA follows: TGTGCCAGTTCCTCGGCCGACAGAATCTATGGCTACACCTTC.

The CDR3: CASRQDRDYEQYF. The CDR3 DNA follows: TGTGCCAGCAGACAGGACAGGGACTACGAGCAGTACTTC. J is TRBJ2-7 and V is TRBV2; 8 nucleotides line up with TRBD1. Germline CDR1 is SNHLY and CDR2 is FYNNEI. There are 13 residues in the CDR3. The V gene end was trimmed by 6 bases and the J gene end by 3 bases; junction bases not matched to a gene: 4.

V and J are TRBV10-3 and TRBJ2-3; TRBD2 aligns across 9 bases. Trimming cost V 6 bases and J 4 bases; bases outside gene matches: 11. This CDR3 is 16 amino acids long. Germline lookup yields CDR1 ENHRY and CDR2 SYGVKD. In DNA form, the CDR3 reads TGTGCCATCAGCACGGTGGCGGGGGGGCTGTCAGATACGCAGTATTTT. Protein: CAISTVAGGLSDTQYF.

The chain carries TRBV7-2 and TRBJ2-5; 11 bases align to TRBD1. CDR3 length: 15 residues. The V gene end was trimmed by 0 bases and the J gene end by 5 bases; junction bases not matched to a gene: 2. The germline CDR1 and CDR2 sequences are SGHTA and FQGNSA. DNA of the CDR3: TGTGCCAGCAGCTTAGCGGACAGGGGGCGGGAGACCCAGTACTTC. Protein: CASSLADRGRETQYF.

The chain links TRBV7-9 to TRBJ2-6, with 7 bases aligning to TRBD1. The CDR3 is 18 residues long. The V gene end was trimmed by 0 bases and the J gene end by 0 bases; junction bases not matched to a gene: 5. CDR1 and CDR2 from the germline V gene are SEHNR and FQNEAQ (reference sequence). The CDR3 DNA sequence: TGTGCCAGCAGCTTAGCTTGGGGACAGCGCTCTGGGGCCAACGTCCTGACTTTC. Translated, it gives CASSLAWGQRSGANVLTF.

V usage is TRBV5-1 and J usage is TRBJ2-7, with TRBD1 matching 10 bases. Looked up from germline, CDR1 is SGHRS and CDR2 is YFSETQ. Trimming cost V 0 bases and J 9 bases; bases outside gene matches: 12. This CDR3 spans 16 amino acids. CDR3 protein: CASSLAEGQGLPGQYF. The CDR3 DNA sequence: TGCGCCAGCAGCTTGGCCGAGGGACAGGGGCTACCGGGGCAGTACTTC. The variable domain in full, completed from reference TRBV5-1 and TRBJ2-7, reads KAGVTQTPRYLIKTRGQQVTLSCSPISGHRSVSWYQQTPGQGLQFLFEYFSETQRNKGNFPGRFSGRQFSNSRSEMNVSTLELGDSALYLCASSLAEGQGLPGQYFGPGTRLTVT.

The CDR3 protein is CASSPIANYEQYF. As DNA, the CDR3 is TGCGCCAGCAGCCCGATAGCCAATTACGAGCAGTACTTC. The V call is TRBV5-1, the J call TRBJ2-7, with D uncertain. The CDR3 totals 13 residues. The V gene's germline CDR1 is SGHRS and CDR2 YFSETQ. The V gene lost 4 bases and the J gene lost 4 bases, with 12 bases spanning the gap.

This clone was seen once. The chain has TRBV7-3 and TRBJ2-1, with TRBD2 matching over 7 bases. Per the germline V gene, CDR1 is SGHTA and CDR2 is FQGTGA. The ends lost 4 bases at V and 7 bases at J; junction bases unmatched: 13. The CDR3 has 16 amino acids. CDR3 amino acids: CASSSLPWGGENEQFF. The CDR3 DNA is TGTGCCAGCAGCTCCCTCCCCTGGGGGGGGGAAAATGAGCAGTTCTTC.

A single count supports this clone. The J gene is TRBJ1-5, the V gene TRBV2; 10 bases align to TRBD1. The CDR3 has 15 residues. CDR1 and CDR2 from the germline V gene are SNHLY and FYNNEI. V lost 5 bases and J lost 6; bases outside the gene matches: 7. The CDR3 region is CASSPDRGLGQPQHF. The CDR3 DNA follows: TGTGCCAGCAGTCCAGACAGGGGGCTGGGTCAGCCCCAGCATTTT.

The CDR3 here is CASSLWPYEQYF. The DNA of the CDR3 is TGCGCCAGCAGCTTGTGGCCCTACGAGCAGTACTTC. V and J are TRBV5-1 and TRBJ2-7; D gene uncertain. The germline gives CDR1 SGHRS, CDR2 YFSETQ. Trimming shortened V by 1 base and J by 2 bases, and 4 bases separated the two germline ends. CDR3 size: 12 residues.

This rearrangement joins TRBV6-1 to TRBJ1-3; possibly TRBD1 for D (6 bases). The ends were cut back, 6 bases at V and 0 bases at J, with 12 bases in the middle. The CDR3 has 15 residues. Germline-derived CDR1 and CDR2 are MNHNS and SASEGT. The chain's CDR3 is CASRTGRGSGNTIYF. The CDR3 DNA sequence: TGTGCCAGCAGAACAGGGAGAGGCTCTGGAAACACCATATATTTT.

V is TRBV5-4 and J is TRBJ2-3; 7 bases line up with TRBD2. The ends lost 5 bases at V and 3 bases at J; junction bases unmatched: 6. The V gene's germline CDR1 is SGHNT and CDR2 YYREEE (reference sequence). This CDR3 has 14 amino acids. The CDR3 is CASSSPGGTDTQYF. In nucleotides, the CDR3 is TGTGCCAGCAGTTCCCCCGGGGGGACAGATACGCAGTATTTT.

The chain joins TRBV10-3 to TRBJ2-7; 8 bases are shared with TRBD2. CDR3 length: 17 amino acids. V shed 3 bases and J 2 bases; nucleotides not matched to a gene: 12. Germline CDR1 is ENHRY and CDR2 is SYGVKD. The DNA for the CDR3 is TGTGCCATCAGTGATGGAACGGGAAGCGGGAGCACCTACGAGCAGTACTTC. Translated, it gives CAISDGTGSGSTYEQYF.

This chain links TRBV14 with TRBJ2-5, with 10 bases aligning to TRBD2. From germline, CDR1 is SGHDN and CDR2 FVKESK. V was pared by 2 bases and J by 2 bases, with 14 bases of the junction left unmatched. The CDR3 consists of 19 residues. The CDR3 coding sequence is TGTGCCAGCAGCCAAATTTATTCGAGGGGACTAGCGAAGCAAGAGACCCAGTACTTC. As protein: CASSQIYSRGLAKQETQYF.

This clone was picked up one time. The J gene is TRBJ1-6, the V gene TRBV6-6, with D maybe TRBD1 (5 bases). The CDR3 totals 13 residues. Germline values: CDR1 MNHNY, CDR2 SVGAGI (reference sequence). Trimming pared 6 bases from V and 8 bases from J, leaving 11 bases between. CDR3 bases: TGTGCCAGCAGCCAGGGTAGAGATTCACCCCTCCACTTT. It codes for CASSQGRDSPLHF.

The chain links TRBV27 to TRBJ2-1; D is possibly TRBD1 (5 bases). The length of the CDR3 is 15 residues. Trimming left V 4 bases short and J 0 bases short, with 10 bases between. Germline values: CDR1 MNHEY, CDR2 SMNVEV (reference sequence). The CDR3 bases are TGTGCCAGCAGTTGGGCAGGGTTCTCCTACAATGAGCAGTTCTTC. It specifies CASSWAGFSYNEQFF.